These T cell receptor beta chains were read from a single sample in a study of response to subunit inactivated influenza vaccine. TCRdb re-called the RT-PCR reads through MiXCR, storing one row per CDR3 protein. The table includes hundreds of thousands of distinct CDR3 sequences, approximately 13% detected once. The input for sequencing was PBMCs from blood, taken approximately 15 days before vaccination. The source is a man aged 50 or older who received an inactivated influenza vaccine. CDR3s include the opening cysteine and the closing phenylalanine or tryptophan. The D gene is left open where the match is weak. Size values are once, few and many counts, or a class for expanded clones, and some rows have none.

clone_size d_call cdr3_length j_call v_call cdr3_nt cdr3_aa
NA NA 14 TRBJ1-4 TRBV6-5 TGTGCCAGCAGTTACGCAGGGTCGGAGGAAAAACTGTTTTTT CASSYAGSEEKLFF
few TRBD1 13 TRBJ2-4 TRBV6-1 TGTGCCAGCAGGAGACAGGGACAAAACATTCAGTACTTC CASRRQGQNIQYF
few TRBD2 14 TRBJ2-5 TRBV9 TGTGCCAGCAGCGACTCATTGGGGGGGGAGACCCAGTACTTC CASSDSLGGETQYF
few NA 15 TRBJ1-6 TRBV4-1 TGCGCCAGCAGCCAAGAAGGTGGGAATAATTCACCCCTCCACTTT CASSQEGGNNSPLHF
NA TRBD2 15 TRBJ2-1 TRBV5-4 TGTGCCAGCAGCTTGGGAGGGACTAGTCTCCATGAGCAGTTCTTC CASSLGGTSLHEQFF
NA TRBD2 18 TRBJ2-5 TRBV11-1 TGTGCCAGCAGCCCTACGCCCGGGACTAGCGGGGTCCCAGTCGTCCAGTACTTC CASSPTPGTSGVPVVQYF
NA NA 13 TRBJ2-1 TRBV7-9 TGTGCCAGCAGCTCGGGGACGCCTCTGGGGCAGTTCTTC CASSSGTPLGQFF
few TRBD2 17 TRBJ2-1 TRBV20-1 TGCAGTGCCGAAAGACTAGCGGGGGTTACCTCCTACAATGAGCAGTTCTTC CSAERLAGVTSYNEQFF
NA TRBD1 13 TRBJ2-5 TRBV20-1 TGCAGTTCTAGGGACACAGGGGTGGCGACCCAGTACTTC CSSRDTGVATQYF
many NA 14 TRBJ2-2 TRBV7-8 TGTGCCAGCAGCCCGACTAGTTACACCGGGGAGCTGTTTTTT CASSPTSYTGELFF
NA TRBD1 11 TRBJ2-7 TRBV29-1 TGCAGCGCCGGACAGGGCGCCGAGCAGTACTTC CSAGQGAEQYF